This T cell receptor beta chain is from a study of Graves' ophthalmopathy and Graves' hyperthyroidism. The CDR3 is 15 amino acids. From germline, CDR1 is LNHDA and CDR2 SQIVND (reference sequence). The V gene lost 4 bases and the J gene lost 2 bases, with 12 bases spanning the gap. This clonotype was seen repeatedly, ten times or more. The antigen remains unidentified. Study-wide results and caveats: Most thyroid-expanded clonotypes exceeding 0.001 frequency were also found in blood.

RNA transcripts provided the template for amplifying TCR beta CDR3 regions. A first-round RT-PCR used HTBI primers, followed by a second-round multiplex PCR. One entry per CDR3 protein, called by TCRdb with MiXCR from the multiplex PCR reads. The data show more than 300,000 distinct CDR3 sequences, roughly 15% seen once. The source of this sequence is a woman aged 18 to 35 with stable Graves' hyperthyroidism. Material: peripheral blood. The chain carries TRBV19 and TRBJ1-5; possibly TRBD1 for D (5 bases). In nucleotides, the CDR3 is TGTGCCAGTAGTACCTTAGGAGGGGGCAATCAGCCCCAGCATTTT. Its translation: CASSTLGGGNQPQHF. Together with reference TRBV19 and TRBJ1-5, the CDR3 gives the full variable domain: DGGITQSPKYLFRKEGQNVTLSCEQNLNHDAMYWYRQDPGQGLRLIYYSQIVNDFQKGDIAEGYSVSREKKESFPLTVTSAQKNPTAFYLCASSTLGGGNQPQHFGDGTRLSIL.